This entry lists 10 T cell receptor beta chains sequenced from one sample in a study of OX40 agonist ivuxolimab in advanced cancers. Profiled with immunoSEQ multiplex PCR; TCRdb holds only in-frame clones, not every one. Of 75,000 to 90,000 clones in the sample, 70% to 90% were seen once. This specimen was CD4+ or CD8+ T cells sorted from blood, taken in a trial of the OX40 agonist ivuxolimab. These receptors all stem from an adult with an advanced solid tumor such as melanoma, head and neck, liver or kidney cancer.

The chain links TRBV6-1 to TRBJ2-3; D not resolved. The CDR3 totals 12 residues. From germline, CDR1 is MNHNS and CDR2 SASEGT. V shed 1 base and J shed 3 bases, with 2 bases lying between them. CDR3 sequence reads: CASSEVTDTQYF. The CDR3 bases are TGTGCCAGCAGTGAAGTAACAGATACGCAGTATTTT.

The V and J genes are TRBV11-2 and TRBJ2-2, with TRBD2 matching over 7 bases. Germline-derived CDR1 and CDR2 are SGHAT and FQNNGV. This CDR3 region has 15 residues. Germline trimming cut 4 bases from V and 8 bases from J; bases unmatched to any gene: 10. The CDR3 bases are TGTGCCAGCAGCTCGGTTCCGGGGAGGGTAGGGGAGCTGTTTTTT. Amino acids: CASSSVPGRVGELFF. Full variable domain (remainder filled in from reference TRBV11-2 and TRBJ2-2): EAGVAQSPRYKIIEKRQSVAFWCNPISGHATLYWYQQILGQGPKLLIQFQNNGVVDDSQLPKDRFSAERLKGVDSTLKIQPAKLEDSAVYLCASSSVPGRVGELFFGEGSRLTVL.

This rearrangement joins TRBV29-1 to TRBJ2-1; 11 nucleotides align to TRBD2. The V segment lost 7 bases and the J segment 9 bases; nucleotides outside the gene matches: 17. This CDR3 comprises 16 residues. CDR1 is SQVTM and CDR2 is ANQGSEA in the germline V gene. The CDR3 region has the DNA TGCAGCGCTCCCCGGCTAGCGGGAGGACCCTGGGGTGAGCAGTTCTTC. This encodes CSAPRLAGGPWGEQFF.

The chain recombines TRBV18 with TRBJ1-2, with 8 nucleotides matching TRBD1. The CDR3 length is 15 residues. Germline CDR1 reads KGHSH; CDR2 reads LQKENI. The J segment lost 0 bases and the V segment lost 3 bases, leaving 3 bases of the junction unmatched. The CDR3 protein is CASSPQGATNYGYTF. As DNA, the CDR3 is TGTGCCAGCTCACCTCAGGGGGCGACTAACTATGGCTACACCTTC. The entire variable domain, with the rest obtained from reference TRBV18 and TRBJ1-2, is as follows: NAGVMQNPRHLVRRRGQEARLRCSPMKGHSHVYWYRQLPEEGLKFMVYLQKENIIDESGMPKERFSAEFPKEGPSILRIQQVVRGDSAAYFCASSPQGATNYGYTFGSGTRLTVV.

The V gene is TRBV4-1, the J gene TRBJ2-1, with TRBD2 matching 7 bases. The germline CDR1 and CDR2 sequences are MGHRA and YSYEKL. V shed 1 base and J 15 bases; nucleotides not matched to a gene: 9. CDR3 length: 13 residues. The CDR3 protein is CASSQASGSGGFF. DNA of the CDR3: TGCGCCAGCAGCCAAGCATCGGGGTCGGGGGGGTTCTTC.

V usage is TRBV5-1 and J usage is TRBJ2-7; D remains unclear. With 0 bases removed from V and 5 bases from J, the gap between germline ends came to 9 bases. Germline V lookup: CDR1 SGHRS, CDR2 YFSETQ. The CDR3 spans 13 residues. The CDR3 nucleotides are TGCGCCAGCAGCTTGGGTCAGAACAACGAGCAGTACTTC. This codes for CASSLGQNNEQYF.

The rearrangement uses TRBV7-9 and TRBJ2-2; 8 nucleotides line up with TRBD1. V shed 5 bases and J 0 bases; nucleotides not matched to a gene: 8. CDR1 is SEHNR, CDR2 FQNEAQ, per germline (reference sequence). This CDR3 comprises 17 residues. The CDR3 coding sequence is TGTGCCAGCAGCCCGCGGACAGGGTGGGCGAACACCGGGGAGCTGTTTTTT. Translated: CASSPRTGWANTGELFF.

The rearrangement joins TRBV14 to TRBJ2-1; the match to TRBD1 covers 10 bases. Germline assignment: CDR1 SGHDN and CDR2 FVKESK. The V and J ends lost 4 bases and 6 bases, in that order; junction bases with no gene match: 12. CDR3 length: 17 residues. The CDR3: CASSPHMGTGVGNEQFF. The CDR3 coding sequence is TGTGCCAGCAGCCCGCACATGGGGACAGGGGTTGGCAATGAGCAGTTCTTC.

To note about this clone: A junction boundary mismatches the germline segment, possibly from a read error. V is TRBV9 and J is TRBJ1-5, with D possibly being TRBD1 (6 bases). CDR3 length: 13 amino acids. CDR1 is SGDLS and CDR2 is YYNGEE in the germline V gene. The CDR3 region is CASSVETTGSQHF. The CDR3 DNA sequence: TGTGCCAGCAGCGTAGAAACGACAGGATCCCAACATTTT.

The CDR3 DNA sequence: TGTGCCAGCAGTGTTTGGGGGGGCTCCTACGAGCAGTACTTC. Translation gives CASSVWGGSYEQYF. V gene TRBV6-4 combines with J gene TRBJ2-7; TRBD2 aligns across 7 bases. CDR1 and CDR2 from the germline V gene are MRHNA and SNTAGT. The CDR3 is 14 amino acids. V trimming: 4 bases; J trimming: 0 bases; junction bases outside the gene matches: 3.